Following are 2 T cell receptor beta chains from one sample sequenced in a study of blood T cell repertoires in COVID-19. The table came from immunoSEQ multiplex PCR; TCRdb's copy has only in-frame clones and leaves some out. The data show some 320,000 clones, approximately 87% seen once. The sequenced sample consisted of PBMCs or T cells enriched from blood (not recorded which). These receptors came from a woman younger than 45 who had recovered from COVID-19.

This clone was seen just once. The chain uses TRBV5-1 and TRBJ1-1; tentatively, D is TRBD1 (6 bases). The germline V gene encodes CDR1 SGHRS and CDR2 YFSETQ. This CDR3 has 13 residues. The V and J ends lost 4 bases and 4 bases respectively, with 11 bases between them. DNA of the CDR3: TGCGCCAGCAGCAATTTAGGGGGCACTGAAGCTTTCTTT. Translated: CASSNLGGTEAFF.

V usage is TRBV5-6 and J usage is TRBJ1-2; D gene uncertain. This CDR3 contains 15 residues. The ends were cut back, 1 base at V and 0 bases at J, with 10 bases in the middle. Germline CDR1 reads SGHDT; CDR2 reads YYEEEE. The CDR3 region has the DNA TGTGCCAGCAGCTTGAATGCGGGAGCTAACTATGGCTACACCTTC. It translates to CASSLNAGANYGYTF.